This T cell receptor (beta chain) was captured in a study of technical replicates of blood from a handful of donors. This clone has just a few counts. Germline CDR1 reads WNHNN; CDR2 reads SYGVQD (reference sequence). V lost 0 bases and J 4 bases, leaving 6 bases between the germline ends. The CDR3 is 13 amino acids. Generated by immunoSEQ multiplex PCR, the TCRdb table keeps only in-frame clones and is missing some. The profile shows about 83,000 clones, more than 90% of them singletons. Input material: T cells isolated from PBMCs. This clonotype was sampled from a human donor in good health. The J gene is TRBJ1-1, the V gene TRBV10-1; D remains ambiguous. The CDR3 nucleotides read TGCGCCAGCAGTGAGTCGACGGGCACTGAAGCTTTCTTT. Translated, it gives CASSESTGTEAFF.